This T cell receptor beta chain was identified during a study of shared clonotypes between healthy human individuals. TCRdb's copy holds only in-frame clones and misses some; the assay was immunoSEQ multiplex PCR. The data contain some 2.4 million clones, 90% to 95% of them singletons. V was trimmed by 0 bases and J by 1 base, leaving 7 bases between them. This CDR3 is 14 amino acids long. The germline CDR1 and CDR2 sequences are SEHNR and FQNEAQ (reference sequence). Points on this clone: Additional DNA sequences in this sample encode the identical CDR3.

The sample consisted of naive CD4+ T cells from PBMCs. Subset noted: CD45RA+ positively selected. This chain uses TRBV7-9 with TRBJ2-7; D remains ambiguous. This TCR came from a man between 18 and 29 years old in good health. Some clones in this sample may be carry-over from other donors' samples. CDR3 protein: CASSLAGHSYEQYF. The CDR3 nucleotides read TGTGCCAGCAGCTTAGCCGGCCATTCCTACGAGCAGTACTTC.